This T cell receptor (beta chain) stems from a study of blood T cell repertoires in COVID-19. Here immunoSEQ multiplex PCR was the method, and the copy in TCRdb shows in-frame clones only, minus some. The table lists 150,000 to 200,000 clones, around 80% of them singletons. Germline CDR1 is SEHNR and CDR2 is FQNEAQ (reference sequence). Trimming took off 0 bases at V and 5 bases at J, with 5 bases between the two ends. The CDR3 runs to 13 residues. Sample: peripheral blood. This receptor was obtained from a woman older than 75 with acute or convalescent COVID-19. V gene TRBV7-9 combines with J gene TRBJ2-1; D gene uncertain. This CDR3 is CASSLAFNNEQFF. For the CDR3, the DNA is TGTGCCAGCAGCTTAGCGTTTAACAATGAGCAGTTCTTC. Supplemented by reference TRBV7-9 and TRBJ2-1, the full variable domain reads DTGVSQNPRHKITKRGQNVTFRCDPISEHNRLYWYRQTLGQGPEFLTYFQNEAQLEKSRLLSDRFSAERPKGSFSTLEIQRTEQGDSAMYLCASSLAFNNEQFFGPGTRLTVL.